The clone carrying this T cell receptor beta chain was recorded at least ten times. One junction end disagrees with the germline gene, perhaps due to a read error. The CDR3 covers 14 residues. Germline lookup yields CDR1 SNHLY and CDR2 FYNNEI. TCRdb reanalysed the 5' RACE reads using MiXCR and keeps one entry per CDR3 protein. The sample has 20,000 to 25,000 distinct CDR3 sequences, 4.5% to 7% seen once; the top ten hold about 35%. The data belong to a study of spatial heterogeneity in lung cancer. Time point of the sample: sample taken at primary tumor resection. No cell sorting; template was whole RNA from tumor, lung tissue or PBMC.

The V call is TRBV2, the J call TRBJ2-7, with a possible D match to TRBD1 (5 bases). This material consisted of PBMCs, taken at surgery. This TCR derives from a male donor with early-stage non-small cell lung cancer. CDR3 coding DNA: TGTGCGAGCAAAGGTGGCACAGGCTCCTACGAGCAGTACTTC. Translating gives CASKGGTGSYEQYF.